The 18 T cell receptor beta chains given below trace back to one sample, sequenced in a study of blood T cell repertoires in COVID-19. The repertoire was sequenced with immunoSEQ multiplex PCR; TCRdb's copy has only in-frame clones and lacks some. This sample yields more than 110,000 clones, of which 75% to 90% are seen a single time; about 10% belongs to the top ten. Sequencing was carried out using peripheral blood. Receptor source: a woman aged 80 or over with acute or convalescent COVID-19.

The chain carries TRBV5-1 and TRBJ2-1; maybe TRBD2 (7 bases). The V gene's germline CDR1 is SGHRS and CDR2 YFSETQ. This CDR3 has 14 residues. V lost 2 bases, J lost 15 bases, and 21 bases lay in between. CDR3 nucleotide sequence: TGCGCCAGCAGCTTCCGACGCGGTGGGGGGGCTAGGTTCTTC. The encoded protein is CASSFRRGGGARFF.

The V gene is TRBV6-6, the J gene TRBJ2-2; D unclear. The germline CDR1 and CDR2 sequences are MNHNY and SVGAGI (reference sequence). V was trimmed by 1 base and J by 2 bases, leaving 5 bases between them. This CDR3 has 14 amino acids. Here the CDR3 reads CASSYLANTGELFF. For the CDR3, the DNA is TGTGCCAGCAGTTACTTGGCAAACACCGGGGAGCTGTTTTTT.

This clone was detected a few times. V usage is TRBV11-3 and J usage is TRBJ2-1; D unresolved. CDR3 length: 13 residues. Germline V gives CDR1 SGHNT, CDR2 YENEEA. Trimming cost V 4 bases and J 8 bases, with 12 bases left between them. The CDR3 DNA is TGTGCCAGCAGCTCCGGTCGTGGTGATGAGCAGTTCTTC. It yields the protein CASSSGRGDEQFF.

The rearrangement joins TRBV5-1 to TRBJ2-5; no reliable D call. Germline CDR1 is SGHRS and CDR2 is YFSETQ. This CDR3 has 14 residues. V lost 4 bases to trimming and J lost 1 base, with 11 bases between them. The CDR3 nucleotides are TGCGCCAGCAGCCAACGGGTGACCCAAGAGACCCAGTACTTC. Protein product: CASSQRVTQETQYF. Using reference TRBV5-1 and TRBJ2-5 for the parts outside the CDR3, the full variable domain is KAGVTQTPRYLIKTRGQQVTLSCSPISGHRSVSWYQQTPGQGLQFLFEYFSETQRNKGNFPGRFSGRQFSNSRSEMNVSTLELGDSALYLCASSQRVTQETQYFGPGTRLLVL.

This CDR3 is CASRPRRMGNQPQHF. The CDR3 coding sequence is TGTGCCAGCAGACCTAGGAGGATGGGCAATCAGCCCCAGCATTTT. The V gene is TRBV6-5, the J gene TRBJ1-5; no clear D gene. CDR1 MNHEY and CDR2 SVGAGI come from the germline V gene. V was shortened by 6 bases and J by 2 bases, with 14 bases between the two germline ends. CDR3 length: 15 amino acids.

This chain uses TRBV11-1 with TRBJ1-3, with 8 bases fitting TRBD1. Germline assignment: CDR1 SGHAT and CDR2 FQDESV (reference sequence). Unmatched junction bases numbered 7, after V lost 5 bases and J lost 7 bases. The CDR3 extends over 14 amino acids. The CDR3: CASSLGTGHNTIYF. The CDR3 DNA reads TGTGCCAGCAGCCTCGGGACAGGTCACAACACCATATATTTT.

The J gene is TRBJ1-4, the V gene TRBV6-6; D gene uncertain. Per the germline V gene, CDR1 is MNHNY and CDR2 is SVGAGI (reference sequence). Trimming took off 2 bases at V and 11 bases at J, with 12 bases between the two ends. The CDR3 totals 13 residues. The CDR3 loop reads CASSYAGLNKLFF. The CDR3, as DNA: TGTGCCAGCAGTTACGCCGGTTTGAACAAACTGTTTTTT.

The chain is built from TRBV30 and TRBJ1-1; the match to TRBD1 covers 8 bases. Unmatched junction bases numbered 13, after V lost 3 bases and J lost 7 bases. Germline V gene data show CDR1 as GTSNPN and CDR2 as SVGIG (reference sequence). The CDR3 covers 15 residues. This CDR3 reads CAWSPTPGGAIEAFF. The CDR3 region has the DNA TGTGCCTGGAGCCCCACCCCAGGGGGCGCGATTGAAGCTTTCTTT.

The CDR3 loop reads CASSSSRRTSYNEQFF. CDR3 in DNA: TGTGCCAGCAGTTCTAGCCGACGGACGTCCTACAATGAGCAGTTCTTC. The V call is TRBV27, the J call TRBJ2-1, with D possibly TRBD2 on 5 matching bases. Trimming stripped 4 bases from V and 1 base from J, with 14 bases between. Germline V gene lookup returns CDR1 MNHEY and CDR2 SMNVEV (reference sequence). The CDR3 is made up of 16 amino acids.

The chain couples TRBV19 to TRBJ1-5; D ambiguous. The germline V gene encodes CDR1 LNHDA and CDR2 SQIVND (reference sequence). This CDR3 region has 14 residues. Trimming stripped 5 bases from V and 6 bases from J, with 14 bases between. The CDR3 DNA reads as TGTGCCAGTAGTGTGGGTCCCCCGGGTCAGCCCCAGCATTTT. This sequence encodes CASSVGPPGQPQHF.

The chain uses TRBV7-2 and TRBJ1-1, with D uncertain. CDR1 and CDR2 from the germline V gene are SGHTA and FQGNSA. Trimming shortened V by 4 bases and J by 0 bases, and 6 bases separated the two germline ends. The CDR3 is 13 residues long. The CDR3 nucleotides are TGTGCCAGCAGCTCAGAAATGAACACTGAAGCTTTCTTT. This encodes CASSSEMNTEAFF. The variable domain in full, completed from reference TRBV7-2 and TRBJ1-1, reads GAGVSQSPSNKVTEKGKDVELRCDPISGHTALYWYRQSLGQGLEFLIYFQGNSAPDKSGLPSDRFSAERTGGSVSTLTIQRTQQEDSAVYLCASSSEMNTEAFFGQGTRLTVV.

V is TRBV5-1 and J is TRBJ1-1; 9 bases match TRBD1. V lost 4 bases and J lost 5; bases outside the gene matches: 6. CDR3 length: 14 amino acids. Germline CDR1 reads SGHRS; CDR2 reads YFSETQ. Written as DNA, the CDR3 is TGCGCCAGCAGCGTACAGGGGGCGGGAACTGAAGCTTTCTTT. This sequence encodes CASSVQGAGTEAFF.

In nucleotides, the CDR3 is TGTGCCAGTAGTCGGGGCAATCAGCCCCAGCATTTT. Translation: CASSRGNQPQHF. The J gene is TRBJ1-5, the V gene TRBV19; D gene unclear. Germline V CDR1 and CDR2: LNHDA, SQIVND (reference sequence). The CDR3 consists of 12 residues. V was pared by 5 bases and J by 2 bases, with 4 bases between. The entire variable domain, with the rest obtained from reference TRBV19 and TRBJ1-5, is as follows: DGGITQSPKYLFRKEGQNVTLSCEQNLNHDAMYWYRQDPGQGLRLIYYSQIVNDFQKGDIAEGYSVSREKKESFPLTVTSAQKNPTAFYLCASSRGNQPQHFGDGTRLSIL.

The chain recombines TRBV7-9 with TRBJ2-6, with D possibly TRBD1 on 6 matching bases. Germline V lookup: CDR1 SEHNR, CDR2 FQNEAQ (reference sequence). The CDR3 consists of 15 residues. Between the trimmed V and J ends, which lost 5 bases and 4 bases, there was a span of 12 bases. The CDR3 spells CASSVQGSGANVLTF. CDR3 coding DNA: TGTGCCAGCAGCGTACAGGGTTCCGGGGCCAACGTCCTGACTTTC.

The chain links TRBV11-2 to TRBJ2-3, with 7 bases identical to TRBD2. The V segment lost 4 bases and the J segment 6 bases; nucleotides outside the gene matches: 10. The CDR3 sequence is 15 residues long. Germline assignment: CDR1 SGHAT and CDR2 FQNNGV. The CDR3 region is CASSSLGGEVDTQYF. Written as DNA, the CDR3 is TGTGCCAGCAGCTCGTTGGGGGGGGAAGTGGATACGCAGTATTTT.

This chain joins TRBV5-3 and TRBJ1-2; 8 nucleotides agree with TRBD1. TRBV5-3 is reported as an ORF; its role is uncertain. J gave up 6 bases and V 4 bases, and 5 bases lay outside the gene matches. This CDR3 contains 13 residues. In DNA form, the CDR3 reads TGTGCCAGAAGCCCAGGGGGCTGGGATGGCTACACCTTC. Translation gives CARSPGGWDGYTF.

J is TRBJ2-3 and V is TRBV7-8; D is possibly TRBD1 (5 bases). The CDR3 is 14 amino acids. Germline loops: CDR1 SGHVS, CDR2 FQNEAQ. V was pared by 5 bases and J by 1 base, with 10 bases between. The CDR3, as DNA: TGTGCCAGCAGCCCTGGGGCAGGCACAGATACGCAGTATTTT. Translation gives CASSPGAGTDTQYF.

The chain joins TRBV4-2 to TRBJ1-6; the match to TRBD1 covers 9 bases. Germline V gene sequence: CDR1 LGHNA, CDR2 YNFKEQ. The CDR3 consists of 20 residues. Trimming took 0 bases from V and 5 from J; bases not matched to a gene: 14. CDR3 DNA sequence: TGTGCCAGCAGCCAAGATCCCGGGACAGGGCGTCGGGCAAATAATTCACCCCTCCACTTT. Its translation is CASSQDPGTGRRANNSPLHF.